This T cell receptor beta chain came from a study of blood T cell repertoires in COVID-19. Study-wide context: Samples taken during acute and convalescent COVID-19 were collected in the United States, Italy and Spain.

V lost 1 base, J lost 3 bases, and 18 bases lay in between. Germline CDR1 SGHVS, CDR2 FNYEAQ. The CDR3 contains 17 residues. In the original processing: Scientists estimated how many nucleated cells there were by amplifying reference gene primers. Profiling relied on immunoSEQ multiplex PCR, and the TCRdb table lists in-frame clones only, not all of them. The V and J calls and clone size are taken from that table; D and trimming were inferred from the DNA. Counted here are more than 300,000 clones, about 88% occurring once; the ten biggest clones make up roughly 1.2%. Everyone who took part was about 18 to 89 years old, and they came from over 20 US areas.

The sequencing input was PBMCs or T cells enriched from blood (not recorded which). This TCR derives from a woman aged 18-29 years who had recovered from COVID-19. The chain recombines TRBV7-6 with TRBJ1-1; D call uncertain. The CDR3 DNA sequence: TGTGCCAGCAGCTTAGTCGATTTAGAGGTAATGGACACTGAAGCTTTCTTT. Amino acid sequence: CASSLVDLEVMDTEAFF.